This T cell receptor (beta chain) was identified in a study of siplizumab effects on memory and regulatory T cells. Repertoires were generated with immunoSEQ multiplex PCR, while TCRdb's copy carries only in-frame clones and drops some. The repertoire has roughly 100,000 clones, 93% of them found once; the top ten carry 0.25% to 0.35%. The CDR3 extends over 16 amino acids. The J segment lost 5 bases and the V segment lost 0 bases, leaving 4 bases of the junction unmatched. From germline, CDR1 is SGHVS and CDR2 FNYEAQ. Material for sequencing was CD4+ T cells sorted from blood. This TCR was sampled from a human donor in good health. The chain links TRBV7-6 to TRBJ1-4, with 9 bases lining up with TRBD1. CDR3 sequence: CASSLAQTGGNEKLFF. CDR3 in DNA: TGTGCCAGCAGCTTAGCCCAGACAGGGGGAAATGAAAAACTGTTTTTT.